This TCR beta chain appears in the sequencing data of a study of cytomegalovirus exposure and HLA in healthy donors. V was trimmed by 2 bases and J by 10 bases, leaving 15 bases between them. The CDR3 has 15 residues. In germline, CDR1 is MNHNY, CDR2 SVGAGI (reference sequence). The primer mix had 60 Vbeta and 13 Jbeta primers. Sequencing used immunoSEQ multiplex PCR; TCRdb keeps in-frame clones, though not all of them. The sample totals tens of thousands of clones. What was sequenced was PBMCs. The source of this sequence is a woman in her 30s in good health and CMV-seropositive. V gene TRBV6-6 combines with J gene TRBJ1-6; D ambiguous. In nucleotides, the CDR3 is TGTGCCAGCAGTTACCGCCCGGGATTGGGCTCACCCCTCCACTTT. It specifies CASSYRPGLGSPLHF.